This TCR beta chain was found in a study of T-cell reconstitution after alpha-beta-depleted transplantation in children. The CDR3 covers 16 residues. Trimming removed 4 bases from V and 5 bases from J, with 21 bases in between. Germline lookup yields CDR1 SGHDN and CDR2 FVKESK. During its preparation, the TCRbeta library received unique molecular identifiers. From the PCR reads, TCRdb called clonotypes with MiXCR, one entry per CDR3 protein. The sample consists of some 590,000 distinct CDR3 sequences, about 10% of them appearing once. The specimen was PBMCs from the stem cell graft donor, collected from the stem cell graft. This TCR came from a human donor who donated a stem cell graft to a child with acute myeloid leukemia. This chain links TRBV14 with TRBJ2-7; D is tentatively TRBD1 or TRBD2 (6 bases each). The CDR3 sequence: CASSRGGLLIRDEQYF. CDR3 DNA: TGTGCCAGCAGCCGAGGGGGGCTTCTGATTAGGGACGAGCAGTACTTC.